Below, 12 T cell receptor beta chains from the same sample are listed, as sequenced in a study of STAT5B mutations in CD4+ large granular lymphocyte leukemia. Sequencing was performed with immunoSEQ multiplex PCR; in TCRdb, only in-frame clones are kept and a portion is missing. The repertoire consists of about 35,000 clones, with roughly 76% occurring once and the leading ten covering roughly 4.5%. The specimen was CD4+ T cells from blood buffy coats. The receptors stem from a human donor in good health.

The rearrangement joins TRBV6-1 to TRBJ1-2, with D unclear. Germline V gene sequence: CDR1 MNHNS, CDR2 SASEGT. Trimming took off 7 bases at V and 4 bases at J, with 7 bases between the two ends. The CDR3 spans 11 residues. CDR3 region: CASTEGYGYTF. CDR3 bases: TGTGCCAGCACCGAGGGCTATGGCTACACCTTC.

The chain couples TRBV28 to TRBJ2-5, with no clear D. In germline, CDR1 is MDHEN, CDR2 SYDVKM. The CDR3 has 13 residues. V gave up 2 bases and J gave up 4 bases, with 8 bases separating them. The DNA for the CDR3 is TGTGCCAGCAGTTTACGTTCCCCAGAGACCCAGTACTTC. It translates to CASSLRSPETQYF.

The chain uses TRBV7-2 and TRBJ2-7, with D hard to call. V shed 2 bases and J shed 3 bases, with 8 bases lying between them. The CDR3 length is 13 residues. Germline CDR1 reads SGHTA; CDR2 reads FQGNSA. The CDR3 reads CASSLPPSYEQYF. The CDR3 bases are TGTGCCAGCAGCTTACCGCCGAGCTACGAGCAGTACTTC.

The rearrangement joins TRBV4-1 to TRBJ2-2, with TRBD1 matching 7 bases. This CDR3 region has 17 residues. With V trimmed by 1 base and J by 0 bases, 5 bases remained unmatched. Germline-derived CDR1 and CDR2 are MGHRA and YSYEKL. The CDR3 region has the DNA TGCGCCAGCAGCCAAGGGACAGGACGAACGAACACCGGGGAGCTGTTTTTT. Translating gives CASSQGTGRTNTGELFF.

This clone came up a few times. This chain connects TRBV30 to TRBJ1-3; the D gene is possibly TRBD1 (6 bases). The length of the CDR3 is 13 residues. CDR1 and CDR2 from the germline V gene are GTSNPN and SVGIG (reference sequence). V shed 2 bases and J shed 8 bases, with 13 bases lying between them. The CDR3 sequence: CAWSTWTDDTIYF. As DNA, the CDR3 is TGTGCCTGGAGTACATGGACAGACGACACCATATATTTT.

The rearrangement uses TRBV7-2 and TRBJ2-7, with D perhaps matching TRBD1 or TRBD2 (6 bases each). The V end lost 2 bases, the J end lost 2 bases, and 25 bases lay between the germline ends. Germline loops: CDR1 SGHTA, CDR2 FQGNSA. The CDR3 sequence is 19 residues long. In nucleotides, the CDR3 is TGTGCCAGCAGCTTATCGTCCGGGGGCTTGGGGTGGAGCCCCTACGAGCAGTACTTC. Translating it yields CASSLSSGGLGWSPYEQYF.

A single count supports this clone. The rearrangement joins TRBV5-5 to TRBJ2-3, with D hard to call. The V end lost 4 bases, the J end lost 0 bases, and 6 bases lay between the germline ends. Germline values: CDR1 SGHKS, CDR2 YYEKEE (reference sequence). There are 13 residues in the CDR3. The CDR3 protein is CASSQDSTDTQYF. CDR3 nucleotide sequence: TGTGCCAGCAGCCAGGATAGCACAGATACGCAGTATTTT.

This clone was observed once. The chain combines TRBV19 with TRBJ2-3, with D maybe TRBD2 (7 bases). The CDR3 spans 15 residues. Trimming stripped 5 bases from V and 4 bases from J, with 16 bases between. Looked up from germline, CDR1 is LNHDA and CDR2 is SQIVND (reference sequence). The DNA of the CDR3 is TGTGCCAGTAGTGGGGGGGCAGGGGCTCCAGATACGCAGTATTTT. Protein: CASSGGAGAPDTQYF.

The J gene is TRBJ2-2, the V gene TRBV6-5, with a weak D call TRBD2 (5 bases). The CDR3 is 13 amino acids. Germline V lookup: CDR1 MNHEY, CDR2 SVGAGI. Trimming took off 0 bases at V and 13 bases at J, with 12 bases between the two ends. The CDR3 DNA sequence: TGTGCCAGCAGTTACTCGAGCGTACGGGGGCTGTTTTTT. It yields the protein CASSYSSVRGLFF.

The table lists this clone with a count of one. The chain uses TRBV28 and TRBJ2-1, with TRBD2 as a possible D gene (5 bases). Deletions cut 3 bases from V and 4 bases from J, with 16 bases between. This CDR3 contains 16 residues. From germline, CDR1 is MDHEN and CDR2 SYDVKM. CDR3 nucleotides: TGTGCCAGCAGTTTCCGGCTAGCCCCCTCTTACAATGAGCAGTTCTTC. As protein: CASSFRLAPSYNEQFF.

The chain combines TRBV15 with TRBJ2-7, with 7 bases lining up with TRBD2. The CDR3 length is 14 residues. Germline values: CDR1 LNHNV, CDR2 YYDKDF (reference sequence). Unmatched junction bases numbered 3, after V lost 1 base and J lost 3 bases. This CDR3 reads CATSRGLAGYEQYF. The CDR3 DNA reads TGTGCCACCAGCAGAGGACTAGCCGGCTACGAGCAGTACTTC.

DNA of the CDR3: TGTGCCAGCAGCCCAAACAGGGTCCTCAACTATGGCTACACCTTC. Translation gives CASSPNRVLNYGYTF. J is TRBJ1-2 and V is TRBV7-8, with D possibly being TRBD1 (6 bases). Germline assignment: CDR1 SGHVS and CDR2 FQNEAQ. V was clipped by 5 bases and J by 2 bases, with 15 bases between them. CDR3 length: 15 residues.